This passage covers 5 T cell receptor beta chains from one sample sequenced in a study of T cell responses to AZD1222 COVID-19 vaccine. Sequenced by immunoSEQ multiplex PCR; TCRdb stores in-frame clones only, minus some. The repertoire holds roughly 160,000 clones, 90% to 95% seen once, with more than 0.8% in the top ten. The sequencing used peripheral blood, collected on day 0 of AZD1222 vaccination. The receptors were gathered from an adult in good health.

The chain combines TRBV9 with TRBJ1-4; a weak D match, TRBD1 (5 bases). The V gene lost 0 bases and the J gene lost 8 bases, with 14 bases spanning the gap. Germline V gives CDR1 SGDLS, CDR2 YYNGEE. This CDR3 comprises 15 residues. This CDR3 is CASSVDDREYEKLFF. As DNA, the CDR3 is TGTGCCAGCAGCGTAGATGACAGAGAGTACGAAAAACTGTTTTTT.

This clone was observed a handful of times. The rearrangement links TRBV2 to TRBJ2-7, with D hard to call. This CDR3 contains 12 residues. With 5 bases removed from V and 7 bases from J, the gap between germline ends came to 12 bases. Germline V lookup: CDR1 SNHLY, CDR2 FYNNEI. In DNA form, the CDR3 reads TGTGCCAGCAGTCTGAAGGGCCTGGAGCAGTACTTC. Translation: CASSLKGLEQYF.

The V gene is TRBV6-1, the J gene TRBJ1-2, with D tentatively TRBD1 (5 bases). The germline V gene encodes CDR1 MNHNS and CDR2 SASEGT. V was clipped by 0 bases and J by 8 bases, with 16 bases between them. The CDR3 runs to 15 residues. The CDR3 here is CASSEAGGGVGGYTF. For the CDR3, the DNA is TGTGCCAGCAGTGAAGCTGGCGGGGGAGTTGGCGGCTACACCTTC.

The chain has TRBV27 and TRBJ1-4, with TRBD1 as a possible D gene (6 bases). The CDR3 extends over 14 amino acids. The germline V and J ends were trimmed by 6 bases and 2 bases, with 10 bases remaining between them. The V gene's germline CDR1 is MNHEY and CDR2 SMNVEV (reference sequence). CDR3 coding DNA: TGTGCCAGCAGCATAAGGGGGACTAATGAAAAACTGTTTTTT. It codes for CASSIRGTNEKLFF. Drawing the rest from reference TRBV27 and TRBJ1-4, the complete variable domain is EAQVTQNPRYLITVTGKKLTVTCSQNMNHEYMSWYRQDPGLGLRQIYYSMNVEVTDKGDVPEGYKVSRKEKRNFPLILESPSPNQTSLYFCASSIRGTNEKLFFGSGTQLSVL.

This clone was found a few times. The chain has TRBV18 and TRBJ2-7; TRBD1 aligns across 8 bases. There are 17 residues in the CDR3. V shed 5 bases, J shed 5 bases, and the junction held 17 bases outside the gene matches. From germline, CDR1 is KGHSH and CDR2 LQKENI. The CDR3 loop reads CASSETPGTGLFHEQYF. The CDR3 nucleotides read TGTGCCAGCTCAGAGACCCCCGGGACAGGTCTATTCCACGAGCAGTACTTC.